Listed below are T cell receptor beta chains from one sample, sequenced in a study of blood T cell repertoires in COVID-19. Profiled with immunoSEQ multiplex PCR; TCRdb holds only in-frame clones, not every one. The table shows roughly 230,000 clones, with roughly 84% occurring only once. Specimen: peripheral blood. The receptors derive from a man aged 50 or older with active or convalescent COVID-19. The conserved cysteine and the conserved F or W are not part of the CDR3 here. Fields, in order: J gene, V gene, D gene, CDR3 protein. A D gene is named only where the DNA matches it firmly.

j_call: TRBJ1-3
v_call: TRBV6-1
d_call: .
cdr3_aa: ASSEARLGSGNTIY

j_call: TRBJ1-1
v_call: TRBV5-1
d_call: TRBD1
cdr3_aa: ASSPTGGSLWAF

j_call: TRBJ2-1
v_call: TRBV6-2/TRBV6-3
d_call: .
cdr3_aa: ASSYSRTGLENEQF

j_call: TRBJ1-1
v_call: TRBV19
d_call: TRBD1
cdr3_aa: ASSWGQGRTEAF

j_call: TRBJ2-2
v_call: TRBV11-1
d_call: TRBD2
cdr3_aa: ASSLNSGGSTGELF

j_call: TRBJ1-1
v_call: TRBV29-1
d_call: TRBD1
cdr3_aa: SVDGGGGTEAF

j_call: TRBJ2-3
v_call: TRBV7-9
d_call: TRBD2
cdr3_aa: ASSHERGASMPDTQY

j_call: TRBJ2-1
v_call: TRBV20-1
d_call: TRBD2
cdr3_aa: SASSSGVYNEQF

j_call: TRBJ1-2
v_call: TRBV3-1/TRBV3-2
d_call: TRBD1
cdr3_aa: ASSPYRDRGHDNYGYT

j_call: TRBJ2-6
v_call: TRBV19
d_call: .
cdr3_aa: ASSIKGRAGANVLT

j_call: TRBJ2-1
v_call: TRBV6-6
d_call: TRBD2
cdr3_aa: ASSYDRGGANEQF

j_call: TRBJ1-6
v_call: TRBV27
d_call: .
cdr3_aa: ASSLDSAYNSPLH

j_call: TRBJ2-7
v_call: TRBV19
d_call: TRBD1
cdr3_aa: ASSPWTGGYEQY

j_call: TRBJ1-2
v_call: TRBV5-3
d_call: .
cdr3_aa: ARSPREGSYGYT

j_call: TRBJ2-1
v_call: TRBV7-7
d_call: .
cdr3_aa: ASSLGGVNEQF

j_call: TRBJ1-1
v_call: TRBV6-5
d_call: .
cdr3_aa: ASIPGWNTEAF

j_call: TRBJ1-4
v_call: TRBV28
d_call: .
cdr3_aa: ASSVDSLGEKLF

j_call: TRBJ2-7
v_call: TRBV5-4
d_call: .
cdr3_aa: ASSFIAGGEQY

j_call: TRBJ1-4
v_call: TRBV11-2
d_call: .
cdr3_aa: ASSPSTVAGSEKLF

j_call: TRBJ1-6
v_call: TRBV19
d_call: TRBD1
cdr3_aa: ASSITRTGGNSPLH

j_call: TRBJ1-2
v_call: TRBV5-4
d_call: .
cdr3_aa: ASSLAGGAGYT

j_call: TRBJ2-3
v_call: TRBV2
d_call: TRBD1
cdr3_aa: ARQGQGSTDTQY

j_call: TRBJ1-2
v_call: TRBV6-5
d_call: TRBD1
cdr3_aa: ASSYSRGGDYGYT

j_call: TRBJ2-3
v_call: TRBV5-1
d_call: .
cdr3_aa: ASSPRSPSGTDTQY

j_call: TRBJ1-6
v_call: TRBV2
d_call: .
cdr3_aa: ASSLRGPLH

j_call: TRBJ1-2
v_call: TRBV10-1
d_call: .
cdr3_aa: ASSESGRDYGYT

j_call: TRBJ1-3
v_call: TRBV2
d_call: .
cdr3_aa: ASSETRGFNSGNTIY

j_call: TRBJ1-2
v_call: TRBV6-2/TRBV6-3
d_call: TRBD1
cdr3_aa: ASSYSTGRDYGYT

j_call: TRBJ1-1
v_call: TRBV5-1
d_call: .
cdr3_aa: ASSLRDLNTEAF

j_call: TRBJ2-5
v_call: TRBV12-5
d_call: .
cdr3_aa: ASGFSVEETQY

j_call: TRBJ2-1
v_call: TRBV5-1
d_call: .
cdr3_aa: ASSLEGFIDNEQF

j_call: TRBJ1-5
v_call: TRBV30
d_call: .
cdr3_aa: AWSAGSNQPQH

j_call: TRBJ2-1
v_call: TRBV18
d_call: TRBD2
cdr3_aa: ASSPQRVGGARNEQF

j_call: TRBJ2-1
v_call: TRBV21-1
d_call: .
cdr3_aa: ARRWGTGPYNEQF

j_call: TRBJ2-3
v_call: TRBV7-3
d_call: .
cdr3_aa: ASSLGFAGTATDTQY

j_call: TRBJ1-2
v_call: TRBV9
d_call: TRBD1
cdr3_aa: ASSTGGSGSYGYT

j_call: TRBJ2-2
v_call: TRBV25-1
d_call: .
cdr3_aa: ASNERRNGELF

j_call: TRBJ2-3
v_call: TRBV19
d_call: .
cdr3_aa: ASSMRTTSTDTQY

j_call: TRBJ1-2
v_call: TRBV3-1/TRBV3-2
d_call: TRBD1
cdr3_aa: ASSQDRDRANYGYT

j_call: TRBJ1-1
v_call: TRBV7-8
d_call: .
cdr3_aa: ASSLRVTGGGTEAF